The 10 T cell receptor beta chains presented below share a single source sample, sequenced in a study of cytomegalovirus exposure and HLA in healthy donors (dated by TCRdb to 2016 to 2017). Library method: the immunoSEQ multiplex PCR assay. A mixture of 60 forward primers for TCR Vbeta segments and 13 reverse primers for TCR Jbeta segments was used in the multiplex PCR. TCRdb carries this immuneACCESS record with in-frame sequences only. Its versions omit some clonotypes, under half of them owing to an unresolved V gene in the studies checked, with the rest unexplained. The sample data list some 110,000 clones, and approximately 81% of these were observed just once. The ten most abundant clones make up 3.5% to 4.5% of the sample. The specimen sequenced was PBMCs. The receptors were sampled from a man aged 30 to 39 in good health and CMV-seropositive.

This clone appeared a single time. This chain connects TRBV7-2 to TRBJ2-7, with TRBD1 as a possible D gene (6 bases). The CDR3 has 13 residues. Deletions cut 5 bases from V and 6 bases from J, with 14 bases between. The germline V gene encodes CDR1 SGHTA and CDR2 FQGNSA. The CDR3 region is CASSRTGIGEQYF. CDR3 DNA sequence: TGTGCCAGCAGCCGCACAGGGATCGGCGAGCAGTACTTC.

J is TRBJ1-2 and V is TRBV23-1, with TRBD1 matching 8 bases. TRBV23-1 has ORF status, its function being uncertain. CDR3 length: 14 amino acids. V trimming: 6 bases; J trimming: 1 base; junction bases outside the gene matches: 4. CDR3 region: CASRLQGVNYGYTF. For the CDR3, the DNA is TGCGCCAGCAGGTTACAGGGGGTTAACTATGGCTACACCTTC.

The rearrangement joins TRBV5-4 to TRBJ2-7; no clear D gene. The V gene lost 2 bases and the J gene lost 4 bases, with 7 bases spanning the gap. The CDR3 sequence is 12 residues long. The germline V gene has CDR1 SGHNT and CDR2 YYREEE (reference sequence). The CDR3 spells CASSFPGYEQYF. The CDR3 DNA follows: TGTGCCAGCAGCTTTCCCGGTTACGAGCAGTACTTC.

This clone was observed a few times. The chain links TRBV7-9 to TRBJ2-7; a weak D match, TRBD1 (6 bases). The CDR3 is 12 residues long. Germline assignment: CDR1 SEHNR and CDR2 FQNEAQ (reference sequence). The ends were cut back, 7 bases at V and 3 bases at J, with 10 bases in the middle. CDR3 in amino acids: CASTSRGYEQYF. CDR3 nucleotides: TGTGCCAGCACGAGCAGGGGCTACGAGCAGTACTTC.

V gene TRBV6-6 combines with J gene TRBJ1-5; 7 bases line up with TRBD1. J lost 5 bases, V lost 2 bases, and 3 bases had no gene match. The CDR3 contains 14 residues. Germline-derived CDR1 and CDR2 are MNHNY and SVGAGI (reference sequence). The DNA of the CDR3 is TGTGCCAGCAGTTACAGGGGGCAGGATCAGCCCCAGCATTTT. Its translation is CASSYRGQDQPQHF.

The J gene is TRBJ2-1, the V gene TRBV5-1; D possibly corresponds to TRBD1 (5 bases). V dropped 5 bases and J dropped 8 bases, with 14 bases sitting between them. The V gene's germline CDR1 is SGHRS and CDR2 YFSETQ. This CDR3 region has 13 residues. The chain's CDR3 is CASRRGSVDEQFF. The CDR3 DNA follows: TGCGCCAGCAGAAGGGGATCCGTAGATGAGCAGTTCTTC.

The chain couples TRBV5-4 to TRBJ1-2; D may be TRBD1 (5 bases). The V gene lost 0 bases and the J gene lost 3 bases, with 18 bases spanning the gap. CDR3 length: 17 amino acids. Germline CDR1 SGHNT, CDR2 YYREEE (reference sequence). The CDR3 protein is CASSLGDEGGEHYGYTF. The CDR3 region has the DNA TGTGCCAGCAGCTTGGGCGACGAGGGAGGGGAGCACTATGGCTACACCTTC.

The genes are TRBV5-8 and TRBJ2-7; the D gene is possibly TRBD2 (5 bases). The V gene's germline CDR1 is SGHTS and CDR2 YDEGEE. CDR3 length equals 15 residues. V lost 0 bases and J 3 bases, leaving 13 bases between the germline ends. The CDR3 loop reads CASSLASSIDYEQYF. CDR3 nucleotide sequence: TGTGCCAGCAGCTTGGCTAGCTCGATCGACTACGAGCAGTACTTC.

In nucleotides, the CDR3 is TGTGCCTGGAGTGTACTTGCAGGGGTCGGAGGCTACACCTTC. Its translation: CAWSVLAGVGGYTF. The V and J genes are TRBV30 and TRBJ1-2; D might be TRBD1 (6 bases). The CDR3 length is 14 residues. With 0 bases removed from V and 8 bases from J, the gap between germline ends came to 16 bases. The germline gives CDR1 GTSNPN, CDR2 SVGIG (reference sequence).

The rearrangement joins TRBV11-3 to TRBJ1-1, with 9 bases aligning to TRBD1. Germline-derived CDR1 and CDR2 are SGHNT and YENEEA. V lost 5 bases, J lost 1 base, and 5 bases stayed unmatched. The CDR3 covers 15 residues. The CDR3 loop reads CASSPTDRGNTEAFF. In DNA form, the CDR3 reads TGTGCCAGCAGCCCGACGGACAGGGGGAACACTGAAGCTTTCTTT.